These 19 T cell receptor beta chains originate from one sample sequenced in a study of glioma-infiltrating T cells. Using RNA template, CDR3s of TCR alpha and beta were amplified with iRepertoire arm-PCR. TCRdb used MiXCR to reprocess the multiplex PCR reads, holding one entry per CDR3 protein. The sample has around 190,000 distinct CDR3 sequences; approximately 30% are singletons. The sequencing input was glioma tissue, nonneoplastic brain tissue, or PBMCs (not recorded which). Every receptor here comes from a human donor with low-grade glioma or glioblastoma, undergoing nonglioma brain surgery, or in good health (not recorded which).

This clonotype came up many times. V usage is TRBV2 and J usage is TRBJ2-3; D gene unclear. Trimming pared 4 bases from V and 8 bases from J, leaving 4 bases between. Germline lookup yields CDR1 SNHLY and CDR2 FYNNEI. The CDR3 runs to 10 residues. CDR3 sequence: CASSVGTQYF. In DNA form, the CDR3 reads TGTGCCAGCAGTGTGGGTACGCAGTATTTT.

This clonotype occurred many times. The chain joins TRBV7-9 to TRBJ2-7; maybe TRBD1 (6 bases). This CDR3 has 13 amino acids. Germline CDR1 is SEHNR and CDR2 is FQNEAQ (reference sequence). V was trimmed by 0 bases and J by 5 bases, leaving 8 bases between them. CDR3 sequence: CASSLANRDEQYF. In DNA form, the CDR3 reads TGTGCCAGCAGCTTAGCTAACAGGGACGAGCAGTACTTC.

Turning to this clonotype: This clone may be a read error of a much larger clone one base away. V gene TRBV4-1 combines with J gene TRBJ1-5; perhaps TRBD1 as D (5 bases). The V end lost 1 base, the J end lost 5 bases, and 18 bases lay between the germline ends. The V gene's germline CDR1 is MGHRA and CDR2 YSYEKL. The CDR3 length is 17 residues. In DNA form, the CDR3 reads TGCGCCAGCAGCCAAGGTGGGACTAGGACCCTTTATCAGCCCCAGCATTTT. This translates into CASSQGGTRTLYQPQHF.

The chain links TRBV5-4 to TRBJ2-7; 9 positions match TRBD2. The V segment lost 3 bases and the J segment 4 bases; nucleotides outside the gene matches: 14. This CDR3 is 17 amino acids long. Germline loops: CDR1 SGHNT, CDR2 YYREEE (reference sequence). The chain's CDR3 is CASSSATSGVVEYEQYF. The CDR3 DNA reads TGTGCCAGCAGCTCCGCGACTAGCGGAGTTGTGGAGTACGAGCAGTACTTC.

This clonotype was recorded only once. This may come from a read error, since a much larger clone is one base off. The chain combines TRBV6-1 with TRBJ1-2, with 7 nucleotides matching TRBD1. The trim removed 10 bases at V and 7 bases at J, leaving 18 bases unmatched. Per germline, CDR1 MNHNS and CDR2 SASEGT. The CDR3 contains 15 residues. The CDR3 region is CAITLGGQTGAGYTF. The DNA for the CDR3 is TGTGCCATCACCCTCGGGGGACAGACCGGTGCTGGCTACACCTTC.

With regard to this clonotype: One end of the junction does not line up with germline, which may come from a read error. This chain uses TRBV6-2 or TRBV6-3 with TRBJ2-7; 7 bases agree with TRBD1. The CDR3 is 13 residues long. CDR1 is MNHEY, CDR2 SVGEGT, per germline. The CDR3 DNA reads as TGCGCCAGCAGTGCTTACAGGGGCTACGAGCAGTACTTC. It is translated as CASSAYRGYEQYF.

In its sample, this clonotype was seen many times. The chain recombines TRBV2 with TRBJ2-5, with D uncertain. The CDR3 runs to 12 residues. Trimming took 7 bases from V and 6 from J, leaving 12 bases between them. The germline CDR1 and CDR2 sequences are SNHLY and FYNNEI. CDR3 nucleotide sequence: TGTGCCAGCAACCAAGGTTTTCAGACCCAGTACTTC. Its protein product is CASNQGFQTQYF.

This clonotype was counted only a few times. The chain couples TRBV7-8 to TRBJ2-7; D gene unclear. V was cut by 3 bases and J by 5 bases, with 11 bases left in between. The CDR3 totals 13 residues. The V gene's germline CDR1 is SGHVS and CDR2 FQNEAQ. The CDR3 spells CASSFSPVDEQYF. The DNA for the CDR3 is TGTGCCAGCAGCTTTTCCCCAGTCGACGAGCAGTACTTC.

This clonotype has a count of ten or more. The genes are TRBV28 and TRBJ2-7; D might be TRBD1 (6 bases). With 8 bases removed from V and 3 bases from J, the gap between germline ends came to 14 bases. CDR1 and CDR2 from the germline V gene are MDHEN and SYDVKM. This CDR3 region has 13 residues. CDR3 in DNA: TGTGCCAGCTCGTTGGACAGAGTCTACGAGCAGTACTTC. This translates into CASSLDRVYEQYF. Full variable domain (outside the CDR3, taken from reference TRBV28 and TRBJ2-7): DVKVTQSSRYLVKRTGEKVFLECVQDMDHENMFWYRQDPGLGLRLIYFSYDVKMKEKGDIPEGYSVSREKKERFSLILESASTNQTSMYLCASSLDRVYEQYFGPGTRLTVT.

This clonotype was recorded only once. Germline is not matched at one junction end, which may reflect a read error. This chain joins TRBV7-9 and TRBJ2-7; 11 positions agree with TRBD2. The CDR3 loop spans 15 amino acids. The V gene's germline CDR1 is SEHNR and CDR2 FQNEAQ (reference sequence). The CDR3 DNA is TGTGCCAGCAGGGGGGGACTAGCGGTCTCCTGCGAGCAGTACTTC. Translation gives CASRGGLAVSCEQYF.

The genes are TRBV6-9 and TRBJ2-1; 11 bases fit TRBD2. This CDR3 spans 16 amino acids. Per the germline V gene, CDR1 is MNHGY and CDR2 is SVAAGI. The J segment lost 6 bases and the V segment lost 3 bases, leaving 7 bases of the junction unmatched. The chain's CDR3 is CASSYLGLAGRNEQFF. Here the CDR3 DNA reads TGTGCCAGCAGTTACCTTGGACTAGCGGGCCGCAATGAGCAGTTCTTC.

This clonotype has a count of ten or more. The chain combines TRBV27 with TRBJ2-5; a possible D gene is TRBD2 (6 bases). V was cut by 3 bases and J by 1 base, with 9 bases left in between. The CDR3 loop spans 14 amino acids. Germline CDR1 and CDR2: MNHEY and SMNVEV (reference sequence). CDR3 nucleotide sequence: TGTGCCAGCAGTTTCTGGGGAGGCCAAGAGACCCAGTACTTC. It yields the protein CASSFWGGQETQYF.

The rearrangement uses TRBV25-1 and TRBJ1-1; the D is unclear. This CDR3 is 12 amino acids long. The ends were cut back, 3 bases at V and 14 bases at J, with 16 bases in the middle. CDR1 is MGHDK and CDR2 is SYGVNS in the germline V gene. CDR3 nucleotide sequence: TGTGCCAGCAGTGATCCCAAAAGGGAGGCCTTCTTT. It specifies CASSDPKREAFF.

Many counts were recorded for this clonotype. The V and J genes are TRBV10-2 and TRBJ2-7, with 10 nucleotides matching TRBD2. Germline loops: CDR1 WSHSY, CDR2 SAAADI. CDR3 length equals 14 residues. The junction had 2 bases not matched to a gene; V was cut back by 3 bases and J by 3 bases. The CDR3 DNA reads as TGCGCCAGCAGTGAACTAGCGGGAATCTACGAGCAGTACTTC. Its protein product is CASSELAGIYEQYF.

V usage is TRBV19 and J usage is TRBJ2-3; 9 positions match TRBD1. The CDR3 runs 15 residues. V gave up 5 bases and J gave up 5 bases; unmatched junction bases: 8. The germline V gene encodes CDR1 LNHDA and CDR2 SQIVND (reference sequence). CDR3 bases: TGTGCCAGTAGTTCCGGGACAGGGTCGAAAGATACGCAGTATTTT. Its translation: CASSSGTGSKDTQYF.

This clonotype was seen ten or more times. The chain combines TRBV2 with TRBJ2-7; 12 nucleotides agree with TRBD2. The junction had 8 bases not matched to a gene; V was cut back by 2 bases and J by 9 bases. The CDR3 runs to 15 residues. Germline-derived CDR1 and CDR2 are SNHLY and FYNNEI. CDR3 DNA sequence: TGTGCCAGCAGTGAACAACTAGCGGGAGGTTCCCTGCAGTACTTC. Translation: CASSEQLAGGSLQYF.

This clonotype was detected ten times or more. The CDR3 reads CASSIGSGRGYTF. CDR3 DNA sequence: TGTGCCAGTAGTATTGGTTCAGGGAGGGGCTACACCTTC. The V and J genes are TRBV19 and TRBJ1-2, with D possibly being TRBD1 (5 bases). V lost 3 bases and J 8 bases, leaving 13 bases between the germline ends. The germline gives CDR1 LNHDA, CDR2 SQIVND (reference sequence). This CDR3 comprises 13 residues.

This clonotype has a handful of counts. This chain uses TRBV2 with TRBJ2-1; D unclear. Germline V gives CDR1 SNHLY, CDR2 FYNNEI. V was pared by 7 bases and J by 0 bases, with 13 bases between. This CDR3 has 15 amino acids. As DNA, the CDR3 is TGTGCCAGCAAAACGGGCCGTAACTCCTACAATGAGCAGTTCTTC. Residues: CASKTGRNSYNEQFF.

The chain employs TRBV29-1 and TRBJ1-1; D gene unclear. This CDR3 has 13 amino acids. The germline gives CDR1 SQVTM, CDR2 ANQGSEA. The V and J ends lost 8 bases and 1 base respectively, with 14 bases between them. The CDR3 sequence is CSFSLAANTEAFF. The CDR3 nucleotides read TGCAGCTTTTCTCTGGCGGCGAACACTGAAGCTTTCTTT.